The next 29 T cell receptor beta chains were all read from a single sample in a study of T-cell reconstitution after alpha-beta-depleted transplantation in children. The library targeted TCRbeta and was prepared with unique molecular identifiers. TCRdb passed the PCR reads through MiXCR, listing each CDR3 protein once. The sample yields some 290,000 distinct CDR3 sequences, roughly 9.5% seen once. Sequencing used PBMCs from the stem cell graft donor, obtained from the stem cell graft. These receptors were taken from a human donor who donated a stem cell graft to a child with SCID.

The chain uses TRBV6-5 and TRBJ1-2; tentatively, D is TRBD1 (5 bases). V lost 2 bases and J lost 2, with 15 bases in between. This CDR3 is built from 16 residues. CDR1 and CDR2 from the germline V gene are MNHEY and SVGAGI. CDR3 bases: TGTGCCAGCAGTTACGAACCAAGGGGCCTAAACTATGGCTACACCTTC. Residues: CASSYEPRGLNYGYTF.

This clonotype was seen at least ten times. The gene calls are TRBV20-1 and TRBJ1-2; D is uncertain. This CDR3 is 12 amino acids long. The germline V and J ends were trimmed by 4 bases and 4 bases, with 10 bases remaining between them. The germline CDR1 and CDR2 sequences are DFQATT and SNEGSKA (reference sequence). The CDR3 DNA is TGCAGTGCTACCGGGAACTTCTATGGCTACACCTTC. This codes for CSATGNFYGYTF.

The V gene is TRBV25-1, the J gene TRBJ1-2; TRBD1 matches at 7 bases. With 1 base clipped from V and 2 bases from J, the junction kept 7 bases outside the gene matches. The germline V gene has CDR1 MGHDK and CDR2 SYGVNS. The CDR3 covers 16 residues. The CDR3 nucleotides are TGTGCCAGCAGTGAATTTGGTGGGGGACAGAACTATGGCTACACCTTC. Encoded protein: CASSEFGGGQNYGYTF.

Only a few counts were recorded for this clonotype. This sequence joins TRBV7-2 and TRBJ1-6; the D gene is possibly TRBD1 (6 bases). The germline CDR1 and CDR2 sequences are SGHTA and FQGNSA. The CDR3 consists of 15 residues. V lost 5 bases, J lost 5 bases, and 13 bases lay in between. The CDR3, as DNA: TGTGCCAGCAGCCCTTCCGGGGGCAATAATTCACCCCTCCACTTT. It yields the protein CASSPSGGNNSPLHF. The variable domain in full, completed from reference TRBV7-2 and TRBJ1-6, reads GAGVSQSPSNKVTEKGKDVELRCDPISGHTALYWYRQSLGQGLEFLIYFQGNSAPDKSGLPSDRFSAERTGGSVSTLTIQRTQQEDSAVYLCASSPSGGNNSPLHFGNGTRLTVT.

The chain recombines TRBV12-5 with TRBJ1-1; unclear D gene. V lost 1 base and J lost 0, with 3 bases in between. Germline CDR1 is LGHNT and CDR2 is FRNRAP. The CDR3 covers 13 residues. The chain's CDR3 is CASGLDMNTEAFF. The DNA for the CDR3 is TGTGCTAGTGGTTTGGACATGAACACTGAAGCTTTCTTT.

The gene calls are TRBV12-3 or TRBV12-4 and TRBJ2-7, with TRBD1 matching 9 bases. CDR3 length equals 12 residues. Trimming took 7 bases from V and 6 from J; bases not matched to a gene: 4. The CDR3, as DNA: TGTGCCAGCACCGCGACAGGGGGCGAGCAGTACTTC. Translated: CASTATGGEQYF.

This clonotype was observed a few times. One end of the junction is discordant with germline, which a read error may explain. This chain connects TRBV5-1 to TRBJ2-6; D might be TRBD1 or TRBD2, each matching 5 bases. Looked up from germline, CDR1 is SGHRS and CDR2 is YFSETQ. This CDR3 is 17 amino acids long. CDR3 DNA sequence: TGCGCCAGCAGCTTCGACTCGGGATCGTCTGGGGCCAACGCCCTGACTTTC. Amino acids: CASSFDSGSSGANALTF.

This clonotype has ten or more counts. The chain couples TRBV9 to TRBJ2-5; 7 nucleotides align to TRBD2. Unmatched junction bases numbered 2, after V lost 4 bases and J lost 5 bases. Germline CDR1 reads SGDLS; CDR2 reads YYNGEE. This CDR3 region has 12 residues. As DNA, the CDR3 is TGTGCCAGCAGCTTCGGGGGGGAGACCCAGTACTTC. It is translated as CASSFGGETQYF.

This rearrangement joins TRBV7-8 to TRBJ2-1; D is perhaps TRBD1 (6 bases). Germline V CDR1 and CDR2: SGHVS, FQNEAQ. The CDR3 covers 13 residues. Trimming cost V 4 bases and J 8 bases, with 12 bases left between them. CDR3 protein: CASSSDRWDEQFF. The CDR3 DNA sequence: TGTGCCAGCAGCTCGGACAGATGGGATGAGCAGTTCTTC.

In this sample, this clonotype turned up a few times. The chain couples TRBV18 to TRBJ2-1, with D hard to call. The V and J ends lost 3 bases and 5 bases respectively, with 11 bases between them. This CDR3 is built from 14 residues. Germline V gives CDR1 KGHSH, CDR2 LQKENI. The DNA of the CDR3 is TGTGCCAGCTCACCCTACGAAAAGGACAATGAGCAGTTCTTC. Encoded protein: CASSPYEKDNEQFF.

Only a few counts were recorded for this clonotype. The V gene is TRBV11-1, the J gene TRBJ1-6; D is ambiguous. Trimming removed 1 base at V and 10 bases at J, with 8 bases between. The CDR3 consists of 13 residues. Germline V gives CDR1 SGHAT, CDR2 FQDESV (reference sequence). The chain's CDR3 is CASSLGDKSPLHF. CDR3 DNA: TGTGCCAGCAGCTTAGGAGACAAGTCACCCCTCCACTTT.

The sample holds a few counts of this clonotype. The chain links TRBV5-6 to TRBJ2-7; TRBD1 or TRBD2 may be the D gene (5 bases each). V gave up 1 base and J gave up 2 bases, with 10 bases separating them. CDR1 and CDR2 (germline): SGHDT, YYEEEE. The CDR3 loop spans 14 amino acids. This CDR3 reads CASSLLGPTYEQYF. As DNA, the CDR3 is TGTGCCAGCAGCTTGCTGGGACCAACCTACGAGCAGTACTTC. Together with reference TRBV5-6 and TRBJ2-7, the CDR3 gives the full variable domain: DAGVTQSPTHLIKTRGQQVTLRCSPKSGHDTVSWYQQALGQGPQFIFQYYEEEERQRGNFPDRFSGHQFPNYSSELNVNALLLGDSALYLCASSLLGPTYEQYFGPGTRLTVT.

This clonotype was counted at least ten times. The CDR3 DNA reads as TGTGCCAGCAGTGTGGACCACAGGGGAACGCAGTATTTT. Its translation is CASSVDHRGTQYF. The chain is built from TRBV6-1 and TRBJ2-3, with 7 bases that match TRBD1. This CDR3 has 13 amino acids. V lost 4 bases to trimming and J lost 9 bases; unmatched junction nucleotides: 7. CDR1 and CDR2 from the germline V gene are MNHNS and SASEGT.

The chain recombines TRBV20-1 with TRBJ2-1; 9 positions agree with TRBD1. V dropped 4 bases and J dropped 2; count of bases not matched to a gene: 3. Germline V gene data show CDR1 as DFQATT and CDR2 as SNEGSKA (reference sequence). The length of the CDR3 is 14 residues. This chain's CDR3 is CSAMGDRAYNEQFF. CDR3 DNA: TGCAGTGCTATGGGGGACAGGGCCTACAATGAGCAGTTCTTC.

The gene calls are TRBV6-2 or TRBV6-3 and TRBJ2-1, with D possibly called TRBD1 or TRBD2 (6 bases each). Germline assignment: CDR1 MNHEY and CDR2 SVGEGT. The V and J ends lost 2 bases and 6 bases respectively, with 11 bases between them. CDR3 size: 14 residues. The CDR3 coding sequence is TGTGCCAGCAGTTACGAAGGGGGAGGCAATGAGCAGTTCTTC. The encoded protein is CASSYEGGGNEQFF.

CDR3 loop: CASKDGGPANNEQFF. The CDR3, as DNA: TGTGCCAGCAAGGACGGAGGACCAGCGAACAATGAGCAGTTCTTC. V is TRBV6-1 and J is TRBJ2-1; perhaps TRBD2 as D (5 bases). Trimming took off 7 bases at V and 5 bases at J, with 18 bases between the two ends. CDR3 size: 15 residues. CDR1 is MNHNS, CDR2 SASEGT, per germline.

This chain connects TRBV10-3 to TRBJ1-1, with TRBD1 as a possible D gene (6 bases). V was pared by 6 bases and J by 7 bases, with 12 bases between. CDR3 length equals 12 residues. Germline V lookup: CDR1 ENHRY, CDR2 SYGVKD. The CDR3 here is CAIRYSTGEAFF. CDR3 DNA sequence: TGTGCCATCAGGTATTCGACAGGTGAAGCTTTCTTT.

The chain uses TRBV5-6 and TRBJ1-2; 8 bases line up with TRBD1. The germline V gene encodes CDR1 SGHDT and CDR2 YYEEEE. V shed 4 bases and J 8 bases; nucleotides not matched to a gene: 7. The CDR3 runs to 13 residues. This CDR3 is CASSTWDRFGYTF. DNA for the CDR3: TGTGCCAGCAGCACGTGGGACAGGTTCGGCTACACCTTC.

This clonotype was seen only a few times. The chain combines TRBV5-6 with TRBJ2-7; the match to TRBD1 covers 9 bases. With 5 bases clipped from V and 3 bases from J, the junction kept 9 bases outside the gene matches. Germline CDR1 SGHDT, CDR2 YYEEEE. The CDR3 length is 15 residues. Written as DNA, the CDR3 is TGTGCCAGCAGTCCCCCCGGGACAGGGTTCTACGAGCAGTACTTC. Translated, it gives CASSPPGTGFYEQYF.

CDR3 nucleotides: TGTGCCAGCAGTGGCCCCCTGGGTCCCAAGGTGGACACTGAAGCTTTCTTT. This codes for CASSGPLGPKVDTEAFF. This rearrangement joins TRBV28 to TRBJ1-1; D is uncertain. Germline assignment: CDR1 MDHEN and CDR2 SYDVKM. This CDR3 is 17 amino acids long. V dropped 5 bases and J dropped 3 bases, with 22 bases sitting between them.

This clonotype was detected ten times or more. The CDR3 spells CASSPLLYGGSTEAFF. The CDR3 nucleotides are TGTGCCAGCAGTCCACTCCTCTACGGTGGGAGCACTGAAGCTTTCTTT. The J gene is TRBJ1-1, the V gene TRBV6-5, with D hard to call. The length of the CDR3 is 16 residues. CDR1 MNHEY and CDR2 SVGAGI come from the germline V gene. V was clipped by 5 bases and J by 4 bases, with 20 bases between them.

This rearrangement joins TRBV27 to TRBJ2-7, with no clear D. Germline V gives CDR1 MNHEY, CDR2 SMNVEV (reference sequence). CDR3 length: 13 amino acids. The V and J ends lost 4 bases and 5 bases respectively, with 12 bases between them. The CDR3 sequence: CASSSSPWDEQYF. As DNA, the CDR3 is TGTGCCAGCAGTTCTAGTCCCTGGGACGAGCAGTACTTC.

The chain is built from TRBV24-1 and TRBJ2-5; 13 nucleotides match TRBD2. Trimming took 2 bases from V and 3 from J; bases not matched to a gene: 14. Germline-derived CDR1 and CDR2 are KGHDR and SFDVKD. This CDR3 is built from 20 residues. As DNA, the CDR3 is TGTGCCACCAGTGATTACCGACTAGCGGGGGGACCGTCCGCCGAAGAGACCCAGTACTTC. Residues: CATSDYRLAGGPSAEETQYF.

V and J are TRBV6-6 and TRBJ2-7, with D possibly TRBD2 on 6 matching bases. Between the trimmed V and J ends, which lost 0 bases and 7 bases, there was a span of 10 bases. The CDR3 covers 13 residues. Germline loops: CDR1 MNHNY, CDR2 SVGAGI (reference sequence). This chain's CDR3 is CASSYSIGGEQYF. The CDR3, as DNA: TGTGCCAGCAGTTACTCTATAGGAGGGGAGCAGTACTTC.

This clonotype was counted many times. This chain connects TRBV7-2 to TRBJ2-2; 7 nucleotides match TRBD1. Germline V lookup: CDR1 SGHTA, CDR2 FQGNSA. After removal of 4 bases from V and 3 bases from J, the junction contained 2 bases not matched to a gene. CDR3 length: 14 residues. CDR3 loop: CASSSGQYTGELFF. The DNA of the CDR3 is TGTGCCAGCAGCTCGGGACAGTACACCGGGGAGCTGTTTTTT.

This sequence joins TRBV9 and TRBJ2-3; D may correspond to TRBD1 or TRBD2 (6 bases each). The CDR3 runs to 15 residues. V gave up 0 bases and J gave up 4 bases, with 12 bases separating them. Germline V CDR1 and CDR2: SGDLS, YYNGEE. The CDR3 loop is CASSVEGGGADTQYF. As DNA, the CDR3 is TGTGCCAGCAGCGTAGAGGGGGGCGGCGCAGATACGCAGTATTTT.

This clonotype has a count of ten or more. This chain connects TRBV7-6 to TRBJ2-7; D call uncertain. This CDR3 is 10 amino acids long. V lost 7 bases and J lost 4, with 5 bases in between. In germline, CDR1 is SGHVS, CDR2 FNYEAQ. For the CDR3, the DNA is TGTGCCAGCACCCCATACGAGCAGTACTTC. Its translation is CASTPYEQYF. The whole variable domain, filled in from reference TRBV7-6 and TRBJ2-7, reads GAGVSQSPRYKVTKRGQDVALRCDPISGHVSLYWYRQALGQGPEFLTYFNYEAQQDKSGLPNDRFSAERPEGSISTLTIQRTEQRDSAMYRCASTPYEQYFGPGTRLTVT.

This clonotype has only a few counts. The CDR3 is CASSEKGQPQHF. The CDR3 DNA reads as TGTGCCAGCAGTGAAAAGGGTCAGCCCCAGCATTTT. This chain links TRBV6-1 with TRBJ1-5, with D unresolved. Trimming took off 2 bases at V and 6 bases at J, with 5 bases between the two ends. The germline V gene encodes CDR1 MNHNS and CDR2 SASEGT. The CDR3 totals 12 residues.

This clonotype was detected only a few times. The chain has TRBV7-8 and TRBJ2-1; D is possibly TRBD1 or TRBD2 (5 bases each). The germline CDR1 and CDR2 sequences are SGHVS and FQNEAQ. With 5 bases removed from V and 0 bases from J, the gap between germline ends came to 20 bases. This CDR3 comprises 18 residues. DNA for the CDR3: TGTGCCAGCAGCATACGGGACGCACTACTAAGCTCCTACAATGAGCAGTTCTTC. Amino acid sequence: CASSIRDALLSSYNEQFF.